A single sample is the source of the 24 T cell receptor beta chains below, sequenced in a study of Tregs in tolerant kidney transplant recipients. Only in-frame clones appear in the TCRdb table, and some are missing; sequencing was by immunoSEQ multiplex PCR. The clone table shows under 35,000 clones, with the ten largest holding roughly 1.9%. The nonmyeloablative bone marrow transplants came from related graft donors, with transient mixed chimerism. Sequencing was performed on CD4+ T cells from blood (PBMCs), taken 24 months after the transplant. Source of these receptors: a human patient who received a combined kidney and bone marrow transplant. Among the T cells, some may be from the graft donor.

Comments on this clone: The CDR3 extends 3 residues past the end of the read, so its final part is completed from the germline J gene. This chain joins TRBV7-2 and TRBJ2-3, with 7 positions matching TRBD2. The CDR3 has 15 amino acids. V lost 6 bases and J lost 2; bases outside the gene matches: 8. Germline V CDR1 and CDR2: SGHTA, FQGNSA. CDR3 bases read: TGTGCCAGCAGGTGGGGGGGGAGGTTCACAGATACG. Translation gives CASRWGGRFTDT. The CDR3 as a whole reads CASRWGGRFTDTQYF. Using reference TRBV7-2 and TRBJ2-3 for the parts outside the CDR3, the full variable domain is GAGVSQSPSNKVTEKGKDVELRCDPISGHTALYWYRQSLGQGLEFLIYFQGNSAPDKSGLPSDRFSAERTGGSVSTLTIQRTQQEDSAVYLCASRWGGRFTDTQYFGPGTRLTVL.

Partial CDR3 DNA: TGTGCCAGCTCACCCGGGGCTGAA. This translates into CASSPGAE. The entire CDR3 reads CASSPGAEAFF. This chain uses TRBV18 with TRBJ1-1; D gene unclear. The sequenced fragment ends 3 residues before the CDR3 boundary, so the rest is inferred from the germline J gene. Germline CDR1 and CDR2: KGHSH and LQKENI. The CDR3 runs to 11 residues. V was clipped by 3 bases and J by 6 bases, with 5 bases between them. Using reference TRBV18 and TRBJ1-1 for the parts outside the CDR3, the full variable domain is NAGVMQNPRHLVRRRGQEARLRCSPMKGHSHVYWYRQLPEEGLKFMVYLQKENIIDESGMPKERFSAEFPKEGPSILRIQQVVRGDSAAYFCASSPGAEAFFGQGTRLTVV.

The sequenced CDR3 bases are TGTGCCAGTAGTCCCACGGGGGGGGCTGGTCAGCCC. Protein product: CASSPTGGAGQP. The CDR3 as a whole reads CASSPTGGAGQPQHF. The chain uses TRBV19 and TRBJ1-5, with D perhaps matching TRBD1 (6 bases). The read finishes 3 residues shy of the CDR3 end, and the germline J gene is used to complete it. Trimming took 5 bases from V and 6 from J, leaving 17 bases between them. The germline V gene encodes CDR1 LNHDA and CDR2 SQIVND (reference sequence). CDR3 length equals 15 residues. The full variable domain, with the rest looked up from reference TRBV19 and TRBJ1-5, is DGGITQSPKYLFRKEGQNVTLSCEQNLNHDAMYWYRQDPGQGLRLIYYSQIVNDFQKGDIAEGYSVSREKKESFPLTVTSAQKNPTAFYLCASSPTGGAGQPQHFGDGTRLSIL.

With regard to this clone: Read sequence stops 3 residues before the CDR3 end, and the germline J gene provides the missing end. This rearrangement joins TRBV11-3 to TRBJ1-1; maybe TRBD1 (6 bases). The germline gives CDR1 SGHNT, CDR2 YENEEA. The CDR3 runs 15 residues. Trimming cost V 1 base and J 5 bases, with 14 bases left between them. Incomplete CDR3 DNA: TGTGCCAGCAGCTTAGGGGGGGGCCGCGGGACTGAA. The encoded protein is CASSLGGGRGTE. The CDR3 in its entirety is CASSLGGGRGTEAFF.

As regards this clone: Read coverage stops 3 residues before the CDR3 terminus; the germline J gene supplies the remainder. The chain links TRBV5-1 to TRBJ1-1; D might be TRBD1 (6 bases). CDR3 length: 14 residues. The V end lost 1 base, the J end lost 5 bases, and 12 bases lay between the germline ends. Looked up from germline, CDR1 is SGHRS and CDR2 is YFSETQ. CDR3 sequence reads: CASSLSQGRTEAFF. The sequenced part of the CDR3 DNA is TGCGCCAGCAGCTTGTCACAGGGCCGAACTGAA.

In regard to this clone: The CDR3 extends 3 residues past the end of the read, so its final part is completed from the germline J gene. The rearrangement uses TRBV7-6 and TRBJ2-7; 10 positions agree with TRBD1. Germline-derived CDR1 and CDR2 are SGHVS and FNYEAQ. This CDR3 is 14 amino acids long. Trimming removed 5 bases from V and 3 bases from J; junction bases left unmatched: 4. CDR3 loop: CASSPGTGDYEQYF. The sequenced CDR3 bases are TGTGCCAGCAGCCCTGGGACAGGGGACTACGAG.

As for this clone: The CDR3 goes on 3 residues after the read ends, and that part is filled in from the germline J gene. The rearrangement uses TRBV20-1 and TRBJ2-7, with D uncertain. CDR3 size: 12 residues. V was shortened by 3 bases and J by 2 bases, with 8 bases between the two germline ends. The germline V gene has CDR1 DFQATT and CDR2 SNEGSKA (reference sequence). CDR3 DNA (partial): TGCAGTGCTAGCAGAACCCCCTACGAG. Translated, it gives CSASRTPYE. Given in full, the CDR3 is CSASRTPYEQYF.

CDR3 bases read: TGTGCCAGCAGCGCCTTAGCGGGAGGGCCTTACGAG. Translating gives CASSALAGGPYE. The entire CDR3 protein reads CASSALAGGPYEQYF. The chain is built from TRBV7-3 and TRBJ2-7, with TRBD2 matching over 11 bases. The CDR3 is cut off 3 residues early in the read; its end comes from the germline J gene. CDR3 size: 15 residues. V was clipped by 5 bases and J by 4 bases; unmatched bases: 7. The germline V gene encodes CDR1 SGHTA and CDR2 FQGTGA.

The DNA read from the CDR3 is TGTGCCAGCAGGCGAACGACAGGGTGGAGCTCCTACGAG. Protein sequence: CASRRTTGWSSYE. The full CDR3 sequence reads CASRRTTGWSSYEQYF. The chain is built from TRBV2 and TRBJ2-7, with 7 bases fitting TRBD1. The read ends 3 residues before the CDR3 terminus; that terminus is restored from the germline J gene. This CDR3 is 16 amino acids long. The V and J ends lost 6 bases and 0 bases, in that order; junction bases with no gene match: 11. Germline CDR1 reads SNHLY; CDR2 reads FYNNEI.

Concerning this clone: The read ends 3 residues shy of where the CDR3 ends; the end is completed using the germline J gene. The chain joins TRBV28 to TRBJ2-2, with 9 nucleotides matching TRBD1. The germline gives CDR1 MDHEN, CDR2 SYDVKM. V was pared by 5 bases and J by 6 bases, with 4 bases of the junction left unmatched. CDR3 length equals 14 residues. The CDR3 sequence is CASSRQGGAGELFF. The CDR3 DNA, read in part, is TGTGCCAGCAGTCGACAGGGGGGGGCCGGGGAG. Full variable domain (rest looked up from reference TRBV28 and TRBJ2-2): DVKVTQSSRYLVKRTGEKVFLECVQDMDHENMFWYRQDPGLGLRLIYFSYDVKMKEKGDIPEGYSVSREKKERFSLILESASTNQTSMYLCASSRQGGAGELFFGEGSRLTVL.

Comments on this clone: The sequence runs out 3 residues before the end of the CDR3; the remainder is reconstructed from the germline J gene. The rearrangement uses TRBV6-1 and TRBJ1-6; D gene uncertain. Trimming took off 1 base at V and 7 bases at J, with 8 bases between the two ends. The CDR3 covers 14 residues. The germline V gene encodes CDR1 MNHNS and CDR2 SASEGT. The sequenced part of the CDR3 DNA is TGTGCCAGCAGTGAAGGCCCGAGCAATTCACCC. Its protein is CASSEGPSNSP. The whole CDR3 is CASSEGPSNSPLHF.

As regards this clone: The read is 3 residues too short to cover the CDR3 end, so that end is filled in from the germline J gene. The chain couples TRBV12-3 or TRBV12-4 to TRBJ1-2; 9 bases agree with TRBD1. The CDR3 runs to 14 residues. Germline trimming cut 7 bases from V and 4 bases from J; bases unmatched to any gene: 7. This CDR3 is CASNRDRETYGYTF. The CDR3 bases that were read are TGTGCCAGCAACCGGGACAGGGAAACCTATGGC.

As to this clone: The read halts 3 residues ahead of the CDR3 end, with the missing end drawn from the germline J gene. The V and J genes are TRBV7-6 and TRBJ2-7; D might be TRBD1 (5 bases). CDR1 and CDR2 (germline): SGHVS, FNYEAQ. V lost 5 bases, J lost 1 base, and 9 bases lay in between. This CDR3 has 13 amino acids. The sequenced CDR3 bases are TGTGCCAGCAGCCCGCCAGGGTCCTACGAG. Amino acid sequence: CASSPPGSYE. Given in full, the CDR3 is CASSPPGSYEQYF.

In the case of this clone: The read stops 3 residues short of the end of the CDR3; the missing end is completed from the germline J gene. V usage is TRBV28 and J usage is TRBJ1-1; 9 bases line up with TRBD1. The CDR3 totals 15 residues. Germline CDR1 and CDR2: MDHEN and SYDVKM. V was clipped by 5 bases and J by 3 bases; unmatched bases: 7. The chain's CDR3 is CASSPLQGADTEAFF. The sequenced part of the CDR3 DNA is TGTGCCAGCAGTCCCCTACAGGGGGCGGACACTGAA.

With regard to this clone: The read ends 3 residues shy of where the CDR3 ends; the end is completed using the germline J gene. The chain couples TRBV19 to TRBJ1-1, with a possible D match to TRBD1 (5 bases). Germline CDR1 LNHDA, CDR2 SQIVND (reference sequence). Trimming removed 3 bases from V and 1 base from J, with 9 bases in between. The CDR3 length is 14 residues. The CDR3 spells CASSILQGNTEAFF. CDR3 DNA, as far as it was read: TGTGCCAGTAGTATTCTTCAGGGGAACACTGAA.

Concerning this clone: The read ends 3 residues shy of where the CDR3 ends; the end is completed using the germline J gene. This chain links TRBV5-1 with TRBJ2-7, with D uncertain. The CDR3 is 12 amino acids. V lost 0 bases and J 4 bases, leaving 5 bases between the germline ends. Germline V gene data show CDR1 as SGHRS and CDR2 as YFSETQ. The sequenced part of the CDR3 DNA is TGCGCCAGCAGCTTGGACCTATACGAG. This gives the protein CASSLDLYE. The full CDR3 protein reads CASSLDLYEQYF.

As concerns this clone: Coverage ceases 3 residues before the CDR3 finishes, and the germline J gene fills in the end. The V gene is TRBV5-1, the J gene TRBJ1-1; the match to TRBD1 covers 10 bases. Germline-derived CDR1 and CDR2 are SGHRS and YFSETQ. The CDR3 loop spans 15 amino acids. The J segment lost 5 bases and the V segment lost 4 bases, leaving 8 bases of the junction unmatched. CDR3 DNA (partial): TGCGCCAGCAGCGTACGACAGGGGGCCGGTACTGAA. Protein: CASSVRQGAGTE. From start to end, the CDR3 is CASSVRQGAGTEAFF.

The CDR3 sequence: CASSSWDRGYPSGANVLTF. CDR3 DNA (partial): TGTGCCAGTAGTAGTTGGGACAGGGGATACCCCTCTGGGGCCAACGTC. The chain combines TRBV19 with TRBJ2-6; 10 bases agree with TRBD1. Read data end 3 residues before the CDR3 end; the end is taken from the germline J gene. CDR3 length: 19 amino acids. Germline V CDR1 and CDR2: LNHDA, SQIVND (reference sequence). V lost 4 bases to trimming and J lost 0 bases; unmatched junction nucleotides: 9.

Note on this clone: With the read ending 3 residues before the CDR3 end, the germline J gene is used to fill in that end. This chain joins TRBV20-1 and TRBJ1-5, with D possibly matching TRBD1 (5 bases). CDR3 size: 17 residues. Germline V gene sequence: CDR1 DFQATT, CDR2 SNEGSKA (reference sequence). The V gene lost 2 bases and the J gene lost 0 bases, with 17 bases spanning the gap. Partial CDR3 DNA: TGCAGTGCTAGACTTAATCAGGGAGATCCTAGCAATCAGCCC. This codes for CSARLNQGDPSNQP. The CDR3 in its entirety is CSARLNQGDPSNQPQHF.

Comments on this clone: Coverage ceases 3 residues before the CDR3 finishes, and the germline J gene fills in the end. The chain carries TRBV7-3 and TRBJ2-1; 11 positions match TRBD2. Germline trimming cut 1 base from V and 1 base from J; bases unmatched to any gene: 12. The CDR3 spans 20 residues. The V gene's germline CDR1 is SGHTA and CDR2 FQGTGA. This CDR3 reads CASSLKSRGASGRSYNEQFF. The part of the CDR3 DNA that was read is TGTGCCAGCAGCTTAAAGTCTCGGGGGGCTAGCGGGAGGTCCTACAATGAG.

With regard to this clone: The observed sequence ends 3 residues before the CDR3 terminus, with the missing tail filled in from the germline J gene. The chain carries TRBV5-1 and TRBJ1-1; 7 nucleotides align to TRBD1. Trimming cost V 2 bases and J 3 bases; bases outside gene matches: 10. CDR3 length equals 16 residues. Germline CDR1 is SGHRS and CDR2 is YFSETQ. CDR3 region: CASSLRENRGHTEAFF. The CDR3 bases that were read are TGCGCCAGCAGCTTAAGGGAGAACAGGGGCCACACTGAA.

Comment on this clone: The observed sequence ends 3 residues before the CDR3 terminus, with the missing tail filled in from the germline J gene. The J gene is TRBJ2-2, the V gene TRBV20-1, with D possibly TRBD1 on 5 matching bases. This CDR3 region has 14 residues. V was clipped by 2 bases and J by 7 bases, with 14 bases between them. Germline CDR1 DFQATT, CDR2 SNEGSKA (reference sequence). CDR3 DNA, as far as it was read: TGCAGTGCTAGACAGGGCCGGGTGGACGGGGAG. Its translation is CSARQGRVDGE. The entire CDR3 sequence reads CSARQGRVDGELFF.

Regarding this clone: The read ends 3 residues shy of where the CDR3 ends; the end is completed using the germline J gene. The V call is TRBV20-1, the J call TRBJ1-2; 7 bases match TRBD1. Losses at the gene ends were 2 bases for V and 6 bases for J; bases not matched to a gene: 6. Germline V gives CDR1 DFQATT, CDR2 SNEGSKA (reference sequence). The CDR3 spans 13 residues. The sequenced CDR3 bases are TGCAGTGCTAGATCGACAGGGCTGGATGGC. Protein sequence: CSARSTGLDG. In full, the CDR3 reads CSARSTGLDGYTF.

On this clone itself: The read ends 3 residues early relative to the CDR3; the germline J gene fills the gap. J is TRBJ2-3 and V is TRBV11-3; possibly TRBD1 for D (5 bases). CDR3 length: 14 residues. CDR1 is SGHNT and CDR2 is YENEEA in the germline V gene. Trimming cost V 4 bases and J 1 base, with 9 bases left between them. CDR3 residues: CASSSRVGTDTQYF. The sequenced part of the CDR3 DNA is TGTGCCAGCAGCTCCAGGGTGGGCACAGATACG.